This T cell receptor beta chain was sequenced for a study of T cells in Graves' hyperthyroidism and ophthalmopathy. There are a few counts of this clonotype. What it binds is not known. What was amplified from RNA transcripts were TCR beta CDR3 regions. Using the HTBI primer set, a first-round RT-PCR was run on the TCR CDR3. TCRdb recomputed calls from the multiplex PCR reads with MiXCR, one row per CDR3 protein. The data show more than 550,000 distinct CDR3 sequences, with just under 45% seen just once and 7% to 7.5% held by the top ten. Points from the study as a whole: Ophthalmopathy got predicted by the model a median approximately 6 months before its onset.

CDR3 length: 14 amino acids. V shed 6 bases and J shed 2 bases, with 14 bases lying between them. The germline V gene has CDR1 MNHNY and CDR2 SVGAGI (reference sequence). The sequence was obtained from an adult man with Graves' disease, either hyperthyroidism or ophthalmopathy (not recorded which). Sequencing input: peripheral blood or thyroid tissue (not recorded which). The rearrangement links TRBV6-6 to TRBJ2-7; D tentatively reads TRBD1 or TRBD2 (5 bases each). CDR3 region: CASSRDRLAYEQYF. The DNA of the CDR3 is TGTGCCAGCAGCCGGGACCGTCTCGCCTACGAGCAGTACTTC.